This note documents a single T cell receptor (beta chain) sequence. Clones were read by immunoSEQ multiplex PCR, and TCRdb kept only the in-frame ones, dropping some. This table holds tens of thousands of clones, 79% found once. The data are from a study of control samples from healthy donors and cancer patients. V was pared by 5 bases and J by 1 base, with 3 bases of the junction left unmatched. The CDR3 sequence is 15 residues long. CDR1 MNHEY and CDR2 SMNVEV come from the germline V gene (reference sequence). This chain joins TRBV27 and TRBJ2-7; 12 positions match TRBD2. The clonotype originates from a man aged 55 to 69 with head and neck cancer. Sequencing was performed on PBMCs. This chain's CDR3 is CASSITSGRSYEQYF. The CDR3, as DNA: TGTGCCAGCAGTATAACTAGCGGGAGGTCCTACGAGCAGTACTTC.